This TCR beta chain was observed in a study of T cells after yellow fever vaccination. This clonotype has just a few counts. Its target is not known. Germline CDR1 is SGHTA and CDR2 is FQGNSA. Trimming cost V 2 bases and J 3 bases, with 20 bases left between them. The length of the CDR3 is 17 residues. Making TCR cDNA involved 5'RACE template switching, which added UMIs and a universal primer site. MiXCR, applied by TCRdb to the 5' RACE reads, yields one record per CDR3 protein. The sample includes roughly 68,000 distinct CDR3 sequences, around 7% of them seen just once. Study-level results: Reappearance after the booster was seen for most primary-vaccination clones, at around 95% CD4 and about 90% CD8. Abundant bulk-derived clonotypes could contaminate FACS-sorted repertoires. It was a weaker secondary response, yet one that peaked faster, at day 5 versus 15.

Sample: CD8+ T cells sorted from PBMCs, taken approximately 40 days after the first yellow fever vaccination. The receptor's source is a man younger than 35 who received the YFV17D yellow fever vaccine. The chain recombines TRBV7-2 with TRBJ2-7, with D maybe TRBD2 (7 bases). The CDR3 spells CASSLWGGQFPNYEQYF. In nucleotides, the CDR3 is TGTGCCAGCAGCTTATGGGGGGGGCAGTTTCCCAACTACGAGCAGTACTTC.